These 20 T cell receptor beta chains share one sample of origin, sequenced in a study of Ad26.COV2.S vaccination and SARS-CoV-2 variants. Treatment here: approximately 18 received Ad26.COV2.S at low or high dose, single or two shots; roughly 5 received placebo; per-sample allocation not given. Samples came from day 63 after the first vaccine or placebo injection. Only in-frame clones appear in the TCRdb table, and some are missing; sequencing was by immunoSEQ multiplex PCR. Of 300,000 to 400,000 clones in the sample, about nine tenths were seen once. The input for sequencing was peripheral blood, taken in a trial of Ad26.COV2.S vaccine versus placebo. These TCRs come from a person aged 18-60 years who received the Ad26.COV2.S COVID-19 vaccine or a placebo.

This chain uses TRBV5-1 with TRBJ2-6; no definite D call. V gave up 1 base and J gave up 0 bases, with 14 bases separating them. The CDR3 totals 18 residues. Germline CDR1 and CDR2: SGHRS and YFSETQ. CDR3 nucleotide sequence: TGCGCCAGCAGCTTGCGTCTCGCAAGAGACTCTGGGGCCAACGTCCTGACTTTC. Translation: CASSLRLARDSGANVLTF.

This chain connects TRBV30 to TRBJ2-3; perhaps TRBD2 as D (5 bases). The V gene lost 3 bases and the J gene lost 0 bases, with 16 bases spanning the gap. CDR3 size: 16 residues. Germline CDR1 reads GTSNPN; CDR2 reads SVGIG (reference sequence). CDR3 bases: TGTGCCTGGAGGCCACCGAGGGTCTATAGCACAGATACGCAGTATTTT. This codes for CAWRPPRVYSTDTQYF.

The CDR3 region has the DNA TGTGCCAGCAGCTGGACAGGGGGCTCGAACACTGAAGCTTTCTTT. As protein: CASSWTGGSNTEAFF. The V call is TRBV7-2, the J call TRBJ1-1; TRBD1 matches 11 bases. This CDR3 contains 15 residues. CDR1 is SGHTA, CDR2 FQGNSA, per germline. V trimming: 4 bases; J trimming: 1 base; junction bases outside the gene matches: 2.

V usage is TRBV18 and J usage is TRBJ1-3; TRBD1 agrees at 9 bases. Germline V lookup: CDR1 KGHSH, CDR2 LQKENI. CDR3 length: 16 residues. Unmatched junction bases numbered 2, after V lost 2 bases and J lost 0 bases. The CDR3 here is CASSPRGQGSGNTIYF. In nucleotides, the CDR3 is TGTGCCAGCTCACCAAGGGGACAGGGCTCTGGAAACACCATATATTTT.

The V gene is TRBV28, the J gene TRBJ1-2; D is ambiguous. CDR1 is MDHEN and CDR2 is SYDVKM in the germline V gene. Trimming removed 3 bases from V and 7 bases from J, with 9 bases in between. There are 12 residues in the CDR3. The CDR3 DNA reads as TGTGCCAGCAGTTTCATCGGATCTGGCTACACCTTC. As protein: CASSFIGSGYTF.

The chain uses TRBV4-1 and TRBJ2-5; possibly TRBD2 for D (5 bases). Germline CDR1 is MGHRA and CDR2 is YSYEKL. The CDR3 has 13 residues. The V gene lost 5 bases and the J gene lost 5 bases, with 12 bases spanning the gap. DNA for the CDR3: TGCGCCAGCAGCTACCGAACGGGGGAGACCCAGTACTTC. It yields the protein CASSYRTGETQYF.

The V call is TRBV5-6, the J call TRBJ1-1; maybe TRBD1 (5 bases). From germline, CDR1 is SGHDT and CDR2 YYEEEE. The germline V and J ends were trimmed by 3 bases and 6 bases, with 21 bases remaining between them. The length of the CDR3 is 16 residues. The CDR3 loop reads CASSWTLGGVVSEAFF. The DNA of the CDR3 is TGTGCCAGCAGCTGGACCCTGGGGGGAGTGGTCTCTGAAGCTTTCTTT. Supplemented by reference TRBV5-6 and TRBJ1-1, the full variable domain reads DAGVTQSPTHLIKTRGQQVTLRCSPKSGHDTVSWYQQALGQGPQFIFQYYEEEERQRGNFPDRFSGHQFPNYSSELNVNALLLGDSALYLCASSWTLGGVVSEAFFGQGTRLTVV.

The gene calls are TRBV25-1 and TRBJ2-3; TRBD2 aligns across 7 bases. V gave up 4 bases and J gave up 3 bases; unmatched junction bases: 13. This CDR3 region has 17 residues. Per the germline V gene, CDR1 is MGHDK and CDR2 is SYGVNS. For the CDR3, the DNA is TGTGCCAGCAGTGTGACGATGGGGGGGTGGAGGACAGATACGCAGTATTTT. Translating it yields CASSVTMGGWRTDTQYF.

The CDR3 loop reads CASSPGGYEQYF. The DNA for the CDR3 is TGTGCCAGCAGTCCAGGGGGGTACGAGCAGTACTTC. J is TRBJ2-7 and V is TRBV6-1; tentative D call: TRBD1 (7 bases). Trimming removed 5 bases from V and 4 bases from J, with 9 bases in between. There are 12 residues in the CDR3. Per germline, CDR1 MNHNS and CDR2 SASEGT.

This clone came up a few times. This CDR3 is CASASYRELYEQYF. The CDR3 bases are TGTGCCAGCGCCAGCTACAGGGAACTTTACGAGCAGTACTTC. V usage is TRBV2 and J usage is TRBJ2-7; D possibly corresponds to TRBD1 (6 bases). The CDR3 sequence is 14 residues long. Trimming took off 8 bases at V and 4 bases at J, with 18 bases between the two ends. Germline V gene data show CDR1 as SNHLY and CDR2 as FYNNEI. Using reference TRBV2 and TRBJ2-7 for the parts outside the CDR3, the full variable domain is EPEVTQTPSHQVTQMGQEVILRCVPISNHLYFYWYRQILGQKVEFLVSFYNNEISEKSEIFDDQFSVERPDGSNFTLKIRSTKLEDSAMYFCASASYRELYEQYFGPGTRLTVT.

This chain joins TRBV6-6 and TRBJ2-3, with 9 positions matching TRBD2. V was pared by 7 bases and J by 3 bases, with 5 bases of the junction left unmatched. Germline lookup yields CDR1 MNHNY and CDR2 SVGAGI (reference sequence). CDR3 length equals 14 residues. The CDR3 protein is CASIRAGGTDTQYF. CDR3 nucleotides: TGTGCCAGCATCAGAGCGGGGGGAACAGATACGCAGTATTTT.

J is TRBJ2-7 and V is TRBV4-3, with D possibly matching TRBD1 (6 bases). Germline loops: CDR1 LGHNA, CDR2 YSLEER. Trimming stripped 3 bases from V and 0 bases from J, with 12 bases between. The CDR3 is 15 residues long. As DNA, the CDR3 is TGCGCCAGCAGCCACACGACAGGCAGCTCCTACGAGCAGTACTTC. It translates to CASSHTTGSSYEQYF.

This clone came up once. This sequence joins TRBV29-1 and TRBJ1-2; 8 bases map to TRBD1. Germline CDR1 and CDR2: SQVTM and ANQGSEA. This CDR3 is built from 13 residues. Trimming took 5 bases from V and 6 from J; bases not matched to a gene: 8. This CDR3 reads CSVPRTGLDGYTF. The CDR3 DNA follows: TGCAGCGTTCCCCGGACAGGGCTTGATGGCTACACCTTC.

The V and J genes are TRBV4-1 and TRBJ2-7; D gene uncertain. V lost 0 bases and J 2 bases, leaving 8 bases between the germline ends. This CDR3 region has 14 residues. Germline CDR1 reads MGHRA; CDR2 reads YSYEKL. Here the CDR3 DNA reads TGCGCCAGCAGCCAAGATTGGGGTACCTACGAGCAGTACTTC. This sequence encodes CASSQDWGTYEQYF.

The rearrangement links TRBV5-1 to TRBJ2-5; D not resolved. With 0 bases removed from V and 4 bases from J, the gap between germline ends came to 10 bases. Germline V gives CDR1 SGHRS, CDR2 YFSETQ. This CDR3 contains 14 residues. CDR3 protein: CASSLGAHSETQYF. The CDR3 DNA sequence: TGCGCCAGCAGCTTGGGGGCTCATTCAGAGACCCAGTACTTC.

This chain joins TRBV30 and TRBJ1-1; perhaps TRBD1 as D (6 bases). This CDR3 has 14 amino acids. The ends were cut back, 1 base at V and 0 bases at J, with 9 bases in the middle. Germline-derived CDR1 and CDR2 are GTSNPN and SVGIG (reference sequence). The CDR3 region has the DNA TGTGCCTGGAGTGGGCAGGGGATGAACACTGAAGCTTTCTTT. Its translation is CAWSGQGMNTEAFF.

This chain links TRBV18 with TRBJ1-5; a possible D gene is TRBD1 (5 bases). This CDR3 spans 15 amino acids. From germline, CDR1 is KGHSH and CDR2 LQKENI. The germline V and J ends were trimmed by 4 bases and 2 bases, with 12 bases remaining between them. CDR3 amino acids: CASSREGFGNQPQHF. CDR3 coding DNA: TGTGCCAGCTCACGTGAGGGGTTTGGCAATCAGCCCCAGCATTTT.

The chain has TRBV6-5 and TRBJ1-1, with 8 bases lining up with TRBD1. The V segment lost 0 bases and the J segment 8 bases; nucleotides outside the gene matches: 5. CDR1 and CDR2 from the germline V gene are MNHEY and SVGAGI. The CDR3 runs to 14 residues. The CDR3 region is CASSYSAGGLEAFF. DNA for the CDR3: TGTGCCAGCAGTTACTCCGCAGGGGGCTTAGAAGCTTTCTTT.

The rearrangement links TRBV30 to TRBJ1-5; D may be TRBD1 (5 bases). This CDR3 region has 14 residues. Germline CDR1 and CDR2: GTSNPN and SVGIG (reference sequence). V gave up 4 bases and J gave up 0 bases, with 10 bases separating them. This chain's CDR3 is CAWTAGYSNQPQHF. The DNA of the CDR3 is TGTGCCTGGACCGCAGGGTATAGCAATCAGCCCCAGCATTTT.

The V call is TRBV9, the J call TRBJ2-7; perhaps D is TRBD1 or TRBD2 (6 bases each). The CDR3 loop spans 14 amino acids. The V end lost 4 bases, the J end lost 4 bases, and 15 bases lay between the germline ends. Germline CDR1 reads SGDLS; CDR2 reads YYNGEE. The CDR3, as DNA: TGTGCCAGCAGCACGGGGGCTTCTAGTTACGAGCAGTACTTC. Amino acids: CASSTGASSYEQYF.